The present entry profiles one T cell receptor beta chain with its context. It lacks a known antigen. No much larger clone exists at a distance of one base, and base qualities are not known. Libraries were prepared through the immunoSEQ multiplex PCR assay. The source is immuneACCESS, and TCRdb retained only in-frame sequences with V and J called. Part of the clones is not carried over; for the studies checked, unresolved V genes explain less than half of this, and the remainder is unexplained. This sample comprises about 46,000 clones, 80% to 95% of them detected only once. The ten most abundant clones make up roughly 0.4% of the sample. These data belong to a study of T cell changes during pregnancy in multiple sclerosis (dated by TCRdb to the late 2010s). About the study as a whole: Changes in the T cell repertoire over the course of pregnancy were examined in this study in women with multiple sclerosis.

For CDR1 and CDR2, the germline V gene lists SGHVS and FQNEAQ. The V and J ends are trimmed by 5 bases and 8 bases, leaving 9 bases between them. The CDR3 measures 12 amino acids from cysteine to phenylalanine. Left in the record is the CDR3 DNA by itself, 36 bases read in frame from the first base. The chain is assembled from TRBV7-8 and TRBJ1-4; the D gene is possibly TRBD1, with 5 bases matching. The sample in question was CD4+ T cells from peripheral blood mononuclear cells, obtained after pregnancy. This sequence was found in a female donor with multiple sclerosis, enrolled in a pregnancy study. The CDR3 region reads CASSQGGEKLFF. In nucleotide form, the sequence is TGTGCCAGCAGCCAGGGTGGCGAAAAACTGTTTTTT.